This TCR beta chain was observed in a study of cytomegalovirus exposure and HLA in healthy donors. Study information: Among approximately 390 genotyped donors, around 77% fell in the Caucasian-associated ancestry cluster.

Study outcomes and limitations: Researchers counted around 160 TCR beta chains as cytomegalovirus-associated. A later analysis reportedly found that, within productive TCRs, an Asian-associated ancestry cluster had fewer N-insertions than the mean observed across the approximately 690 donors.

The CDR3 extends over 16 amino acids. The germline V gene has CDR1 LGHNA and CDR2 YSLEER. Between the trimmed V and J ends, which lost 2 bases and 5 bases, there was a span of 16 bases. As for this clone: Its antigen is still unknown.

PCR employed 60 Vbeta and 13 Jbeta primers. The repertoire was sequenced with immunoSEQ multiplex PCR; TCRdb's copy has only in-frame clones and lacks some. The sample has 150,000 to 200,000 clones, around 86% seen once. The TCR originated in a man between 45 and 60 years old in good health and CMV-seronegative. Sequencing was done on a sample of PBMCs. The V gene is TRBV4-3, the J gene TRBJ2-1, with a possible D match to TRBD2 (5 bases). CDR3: CASSQIGLYLNNEQFF. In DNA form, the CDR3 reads TGCGCCAGCAGCCAAATCGGACTGTACCTTAACAATGAGCAGTTCTTC.